This T cell receptor beta chain was sequenced for a study of human T cells and chemical hapten exposure (dated by TCRdb to the early 2020s). About the investigation overall: For sensitization, 2% DPC in acetone was applied to a 2 cm by 2 cm area of upper inner arm skin. Alopecia areata with under or over 50% scalp involvement, alopecia totalis and alopecia universalis were represented in the patient cohort, which was mostly female. Roughly 30 alopecia patients provided blood for TCR sequencing at one to four time points (pre-sensitization, 2, 6 and 24 weeks). Blood samples were taken from patients before sensitization (week 0) and then at 2, 6 and about 24 weeks after DPC sensitization. Throughout the roughly 24-week study period, patients were also given weekly therapeutic DPC doses on the scalp. Patch tests used Finn chambers with 0.01% DPC on the upper back, scored after 6 days by International Contact Dermatitis Research Group standards. The study tracked peripheral blood TCR repertoire changes in vivo during primary and secondary sensitization to the hapten diphenylcyclopropenone (DPC) in alopecia patients. Libraries were pooled for sequencing, and per-sample TCR yields varied mainly because of small differences in library volumes within the pool.

Worth noting for this clonotype: Its cognate antigen has yet to be identified. Within one base of it there is no much larger clone, and no base qualities were kept.

The CDR3 numbers 15 residues from cysteine through phenylalanine. The CDR3 DNA has 45 bases and is translated from base 1. From a lookup of the germline V gene (reference sequence), CDR1 and CDR2 are DFQATT and SNEGSKA. Germline trimming amounts to 0 bases on V and 1 base on J, with 5 as the count of junction bases outside the gene matches. What the work shows at the level of the full study, not this receptor alone: No change with DPC sensitization was found in the number of TCRs above 1 in 1000 frequency, and no evidence of global repertoire structure alterations was found. After repeated subsampling, the strength of the expansion versus patch-test correlation and the threshold at which it became significant changed. The number of PT1 expanded TCRs positively correlated with patch test score, significant at thresholds 8, 16 and 32 but not 4. Expanded TCRs formed significantly more large CDR3 similarity clusters than pre-sensitization or healthy control sets, consistent with antigen-driven responses. Because every patient had alopecia, a presumed autoimmune disease, the patients' immune response might differ from that of healthy individuals.

The method behind the library was RACE. Instrument used: NextSeq 500. During library preparation, unique molecular identifiers were attached to individual cDNA molecules so that TCRs could be counted quantitatively and reproducibly. From each blood RNA sample, both TCR alpha and TCR beta chains were sequenced. As for how the authors treated the data: The median number of TCRs per sample was approximately 98,000, ranging from about 20,000 to 750,000. V, J and CDR3 annotation of the TCR reads was performed with the Decombinator software suite. For the PS versus PT1 abundance plots, all samples were subsampled to the same number of TCRs (28,000). Expanded TCRs were defined as absent before sensitization and observed at least eight times at the 2-week time point. TCRdb reprocessed the public reads (quality trimming at Q25 with fastp, clone calling with MiXCR) and kept in-frame beta chains. Rows with one shared CDR3 protein collapse into an entry with the most common genes and DNA. Clone size and V and J calls follow TCRdb, not the original study. The sample includes 350,000 to 400,000 distinct CDR3 sequences, with approximately 5.1% observed a single time. The ten largest account for 2.5% to 3% of the sample.

The label giving this sample's time point can be read as: pre-sensitization, week 0. Per the publication, the treatment or condition label means: therapeutic diphenylcyclopropenone sensitization with weekly scalp DPC. At each patch-test visit, blood was drawn before the patch test was applied. Patients were eligible if aged 18 to 70, diagnosed with alopecia and judged suitable for DPC therapy, and pregnant patients were excluded. Total RNA was extracted from unfractionated whole blood collected in Tempus Blood RNA tubes. The clonotype was recovered from a woman in her forties or fifties with alopecia areata. Some clones in this sample may be carry-over from other donors' samples. The specimen comprised whole blood, sampled in connection with sensitization to the hapten diphenylcyclopropenone (DPC). The rearranged segments are TRBV20-1 and TRBJ1-1; the central 7 bases match TRBD1. The CDR3 here reads CSARDPTGKNTEAFF. The DNA is as follows: TGCAGTGCTAGAGATCCGACAGGGAAGAACACTGAAGCTTTCTTT.